This TCR beta chain is drawn from a study of blood T cell repertoires in COVID-19. The overall study: Researchers got acute and convalescent COVID-19 samples from the United States, Italy and Spain. T cells, B-cell-depleted T cells, or PBMCs provided the cDNA or gDNA that served as material.

Source study methods: Estimation of nucleated cell counts relied on the amplification of reference gene primers. Clones were sequenced by immunoSEQ multiplex PCR, and TCRdb holds only the in-frame ones, with some missing. Clonal size and the V and J genes are those of that table, whereas D and trimming came from the DNA. This sample yields around 150,000 clones, of which approximately 84% are seen a single time; under 2.5% belongs to the top ten. The CDR3 consists of 16 residues. Germline V gene sequence: CDR1 MDHEN, CDR2 SYDVKM. The V segment lost 3 bases and the J segment 4 bases; nucleotides outside the gene matches: 5.

The sequence was obtained from a man aged 65-85 years with acute or convalescent COVID-19. The source material was peripheral blood. The chain carries TRBV28 and TRBJ2-3, with TRBD2 matching over 12 bases. The CDR3, as DNA: TGTGCCAGCAGTTTTAGGGCTAGCGGGAGGGCAGATACGCAGTATTTT. Protein product: CASSFRASGRADTQYF.